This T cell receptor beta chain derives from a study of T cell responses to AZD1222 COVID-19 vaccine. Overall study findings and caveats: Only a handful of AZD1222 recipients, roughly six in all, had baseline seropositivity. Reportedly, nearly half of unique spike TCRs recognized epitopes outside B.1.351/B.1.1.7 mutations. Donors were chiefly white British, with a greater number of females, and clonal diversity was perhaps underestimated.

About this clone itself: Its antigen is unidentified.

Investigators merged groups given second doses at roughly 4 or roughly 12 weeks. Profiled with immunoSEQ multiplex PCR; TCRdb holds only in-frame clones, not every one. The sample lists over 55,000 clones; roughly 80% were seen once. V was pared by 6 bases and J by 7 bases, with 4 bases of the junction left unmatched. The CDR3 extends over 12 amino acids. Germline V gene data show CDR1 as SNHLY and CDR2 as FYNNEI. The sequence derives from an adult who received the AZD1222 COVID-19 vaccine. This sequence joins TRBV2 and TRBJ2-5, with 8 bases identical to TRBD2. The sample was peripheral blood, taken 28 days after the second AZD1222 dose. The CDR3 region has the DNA TGTGCCAGCAGGGGGACTAGTATGACCCAGTACTTC. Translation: CASRGTSMTQYF.